This T cell receptor (beta chain) was profiled in a study of glioma-infiltrating T cells after dendritic cell vaccination. Study-level information: Glioblastoma patients came from Phase I and II dendritic cell vaccination trials. Autologous tumor lysate-pulsed dendritic cell vaccination was given between the early 2000s and the early 2010s.

Isocitrate dehydrogenase mutation was absent in all glioblastoma patients. The PCR used 60 V beta and 13 J beta primers. TCRdb's table, derived via immunoSEQ multiplex PCR, lists solely in-frame clones and lacks some. The sample has some 70,000 clones; 81% are singletons. V was cut by 3 bases and J by 3 bases, with 11 bases left in between. This CDR3 spans 14 amino acids. Germline CDR1 is MRHNA and CDR2 is SNTAGT. The source of this sequence is a human donor with glioblastoma. The sample in question was blood, obtained before dendritic cell vaccination. The chain employs TRBV6-4 and TRBJ1-1; D not certain. The CDR3: CASSEYDADTEAFF. For the CDR3, the DNA is TGTGCCAGCAGTGAGTACGACGCGGACACTGAAGCTTTCTTT.